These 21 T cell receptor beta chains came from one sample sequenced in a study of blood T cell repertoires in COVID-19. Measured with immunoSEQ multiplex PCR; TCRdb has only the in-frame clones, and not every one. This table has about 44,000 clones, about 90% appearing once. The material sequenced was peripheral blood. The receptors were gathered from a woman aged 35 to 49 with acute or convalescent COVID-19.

CDR3 amino acids: CASSVTGGGNGYTF. DNA for the CDR3: TGTGCCAGCAGCGTAACAGGGGGCGGGAATGGCTACACCTTC. The gene calls are TRBV4-2 and TRBJ1-2; 9 nucleotides match TRBD1. V was clipped by 5 bases and J by 6 bases; unmatched bases: 7. The CDR3 has 14 residues. Germline-derived CDR1 and CDR2 are LGHNA and YNFKEQ.

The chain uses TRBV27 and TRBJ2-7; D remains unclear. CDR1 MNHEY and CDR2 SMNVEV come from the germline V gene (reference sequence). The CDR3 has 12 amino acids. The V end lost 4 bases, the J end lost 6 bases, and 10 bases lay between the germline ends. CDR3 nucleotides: TGTGCCAGCAGTTGGGCCCTCGGCGAGCAGTACTTC. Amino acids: CASSWALGEQYF.

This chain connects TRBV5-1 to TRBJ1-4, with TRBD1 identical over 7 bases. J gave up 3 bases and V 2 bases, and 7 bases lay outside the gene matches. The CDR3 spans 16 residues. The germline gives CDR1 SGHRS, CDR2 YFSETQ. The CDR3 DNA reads TGCGCCAGCAGCTTAAACACGGGGACAGCTAATGAAAAACTGTTTTTT. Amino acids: CASSLNTGTANEKLFF.

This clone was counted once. CDR3 sequence (DNA): TGTGCCTGGATCCTACCTGGTACCTTAGAAGCTTTCTTT. Encoded protein: CAWILPGTLEAFF. The chain has TRBV30 and TRBJ1-1; D unresolved. The germline CDR1 and CDR2 sequences are GTSNPN and SVGIG (reference sequence). V was clipped by 4 bases and J by 8 bases, with 17 bases between them. CDR3 length equals 13 residues.

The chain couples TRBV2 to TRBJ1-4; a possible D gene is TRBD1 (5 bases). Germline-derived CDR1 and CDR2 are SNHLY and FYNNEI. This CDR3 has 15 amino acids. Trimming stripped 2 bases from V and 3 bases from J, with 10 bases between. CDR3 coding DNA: TGTGCCAGCAGTGAAAGGGGTCGGGCTAATGAAAAACTGTTTTTT. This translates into CASSERGRANEKLFF.

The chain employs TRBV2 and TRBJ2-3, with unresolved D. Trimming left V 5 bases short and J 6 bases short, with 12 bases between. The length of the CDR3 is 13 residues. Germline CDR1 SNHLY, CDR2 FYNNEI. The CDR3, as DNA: TGTGCCAGCAGTAAAAACCCCCGGGATACGCAGTATTTT. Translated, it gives CASSKNPRDTQYF.

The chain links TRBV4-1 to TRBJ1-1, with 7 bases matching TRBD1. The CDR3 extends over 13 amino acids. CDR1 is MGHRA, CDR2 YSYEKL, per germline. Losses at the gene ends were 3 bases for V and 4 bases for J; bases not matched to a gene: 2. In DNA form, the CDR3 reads TGCGCCAGCAGCCATCCAGGGGGCACTGAAGCTTTCTTT. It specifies CASSHPGGTEAFF.

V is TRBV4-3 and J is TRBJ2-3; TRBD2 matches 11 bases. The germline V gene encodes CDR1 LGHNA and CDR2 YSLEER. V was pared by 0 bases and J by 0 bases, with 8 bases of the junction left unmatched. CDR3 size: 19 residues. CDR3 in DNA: TGCGCCAGCAGCCAAGATCGGGCTAGCGGGGGGCTTAGCACAGATACGCAGTATTTT. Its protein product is CASSQDRASGGLSTDTQYF.

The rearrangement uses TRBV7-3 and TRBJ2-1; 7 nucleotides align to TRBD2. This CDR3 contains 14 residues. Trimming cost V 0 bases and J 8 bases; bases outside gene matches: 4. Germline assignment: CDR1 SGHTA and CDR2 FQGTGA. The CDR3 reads CASSLTGGRDEQFF. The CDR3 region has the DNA TGTGCCAGCAGCTTAACTGGTGGGAGGGATGAGCAGTTCTTC.

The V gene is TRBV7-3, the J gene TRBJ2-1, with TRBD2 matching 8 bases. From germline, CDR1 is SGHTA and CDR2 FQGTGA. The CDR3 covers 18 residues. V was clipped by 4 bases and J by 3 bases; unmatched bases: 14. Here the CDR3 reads CASSSPRGGLDNYNEQFF. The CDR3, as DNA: TGTGCCAGCAGCTCCCCAAGAGGGGGACTAGACAACTACAATGAGCAGTTCTTC.

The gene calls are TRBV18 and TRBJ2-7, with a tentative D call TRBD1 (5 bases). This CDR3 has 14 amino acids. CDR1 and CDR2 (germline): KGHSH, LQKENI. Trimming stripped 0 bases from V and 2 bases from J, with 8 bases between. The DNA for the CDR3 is TGTGCCAGCTCACCACCGCTAGGGGCCTACGAGCAGTACTTC. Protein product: CASSPPLGAYEQYF.

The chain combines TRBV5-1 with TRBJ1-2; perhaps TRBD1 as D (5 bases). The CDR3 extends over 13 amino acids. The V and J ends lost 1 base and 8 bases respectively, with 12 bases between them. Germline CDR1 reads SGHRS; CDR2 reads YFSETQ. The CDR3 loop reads CASSLFGGEGYTF. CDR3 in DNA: TGCGCCAGCAGCTTGTTCGGGGGGGAAGGCTACACCTTC.

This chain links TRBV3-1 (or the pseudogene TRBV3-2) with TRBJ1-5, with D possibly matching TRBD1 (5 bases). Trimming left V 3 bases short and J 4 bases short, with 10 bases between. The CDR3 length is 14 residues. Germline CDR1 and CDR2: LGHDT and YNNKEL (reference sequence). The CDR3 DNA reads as TGTGCCAGCAGCCACGGGACTCCTAATCAGCCCCAGCATTTT. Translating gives CASSHGTPNQPQHF.

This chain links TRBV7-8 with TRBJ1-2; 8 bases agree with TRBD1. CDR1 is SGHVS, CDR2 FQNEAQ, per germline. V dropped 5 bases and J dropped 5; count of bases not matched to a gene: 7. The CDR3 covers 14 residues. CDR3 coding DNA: TGTGCCAGCAGCACGTCTCAGGGGGCGTATGGCTACACCTTC. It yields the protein CASSTSQGAYGYTF.

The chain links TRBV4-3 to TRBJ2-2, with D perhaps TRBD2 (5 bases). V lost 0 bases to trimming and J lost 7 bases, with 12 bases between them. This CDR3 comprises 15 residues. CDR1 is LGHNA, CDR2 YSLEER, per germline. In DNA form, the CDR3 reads TGCGCCAGCAGCCAAGATAGGCTAGCTGTCGGGGAGCTGTTTTTT. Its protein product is CASSQDRLAVGELFF.

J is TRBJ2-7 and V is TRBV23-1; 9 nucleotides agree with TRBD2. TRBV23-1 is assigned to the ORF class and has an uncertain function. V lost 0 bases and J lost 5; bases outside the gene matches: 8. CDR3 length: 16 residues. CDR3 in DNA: TGCGCCAGCAGTCAATCTGCTAGCGGGAAGTTCGACGAGCAGTACTTC. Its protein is CASSQSASGKFDEQYF.

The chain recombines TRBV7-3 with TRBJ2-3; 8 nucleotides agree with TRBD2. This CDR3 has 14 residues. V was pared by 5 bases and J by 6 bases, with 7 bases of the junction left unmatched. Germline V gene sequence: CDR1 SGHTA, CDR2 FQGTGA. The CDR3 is CASSDRTSLDTQYF. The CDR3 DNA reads TGTGCCAGCAGCGATAGGACTAGCTTGGATACGCAGTATTTT. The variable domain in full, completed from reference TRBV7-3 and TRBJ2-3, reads GAGVSQTPSNKVTEKGKYVELRCDPISGHTALYWYRQSLGQGPEFLIYFQGTGAADDSGLPNDRFFAVRPEGSVSTLKIQRTERGDSAVYLCASSDRTSLDTQYFGPGTRLTVL.

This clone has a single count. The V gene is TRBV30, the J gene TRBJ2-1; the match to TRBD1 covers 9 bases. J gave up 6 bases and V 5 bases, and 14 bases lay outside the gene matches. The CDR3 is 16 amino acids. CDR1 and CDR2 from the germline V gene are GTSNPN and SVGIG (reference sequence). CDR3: CAWGRKDRGGGNEQFF. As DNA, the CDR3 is TGTGCCTGGGGCAGAAAGGACAGGGGTGGGGGCAATGAGCAGTTCTTC. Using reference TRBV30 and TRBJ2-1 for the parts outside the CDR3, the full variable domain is SQTIHQWPATLVQPVGSPLSLECTVEGTSNPNLYWYRQAAGRGLQLLFYSVGIGQISSEVPQNLSASRPQDRQFILSSKKLLLSDSGFYLCAWGRKDRGGGNEQFFGPGTRLTVL.

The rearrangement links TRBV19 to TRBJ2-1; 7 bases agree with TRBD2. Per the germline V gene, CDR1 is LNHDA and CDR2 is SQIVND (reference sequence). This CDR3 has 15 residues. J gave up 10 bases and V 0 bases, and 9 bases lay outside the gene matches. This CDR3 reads CASSIDEGLAAEQFF. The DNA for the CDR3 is TGTGCCAGTAGTATAGATGAGGGCCTAGCGGCAGAGCAGTTCTTC.

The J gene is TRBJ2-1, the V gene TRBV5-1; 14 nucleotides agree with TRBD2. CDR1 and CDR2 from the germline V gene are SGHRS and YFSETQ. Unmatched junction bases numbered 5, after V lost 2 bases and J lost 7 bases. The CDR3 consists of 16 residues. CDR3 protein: CASSLGTSGRVNEQFF. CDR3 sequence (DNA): TGCGCCAGCAGCTTAGGGACTAGCGGGAGAGTAAATGAGCAGTTCTTC. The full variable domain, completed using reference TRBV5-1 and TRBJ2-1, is KAGVTQTPRYLIKTRGQQVTLSCSPISGHRSVSWYQQTPGQGLQFLFEYFSETQRNKGNFPGRFSGRQFSNSRSEMNVSTLELGDSALYLCASSLGTSGRVNEQFFGPGTRLTVL.

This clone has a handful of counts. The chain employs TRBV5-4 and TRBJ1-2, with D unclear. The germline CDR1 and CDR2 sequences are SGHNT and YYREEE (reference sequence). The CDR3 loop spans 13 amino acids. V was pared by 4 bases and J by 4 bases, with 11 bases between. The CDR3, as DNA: TGTGCCAGCAGCCTTCCAGGTGGCTATGGCTACACCTTC. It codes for CASSLPGGYGYTF.